This T cell receptor (beta chain) is from a study of T cells in Graves' hyperthyroidism and ophthalmopathy (dated by TCRdb to about 2019). Study-level background: Peripheral blood samples were taken at initial diagnosis, before any treatment was given. A discovery cohort of about a hundred patients, 43 with Graves' ophthalmopathy and 55 to 60 with stable Graves' hyperthyroidism, was used to find distinguishing TCR V-J signatures. Prospective prediction of ophthalmopathy was tested in an independent validation cohort of 18 to 20 hyperthyroidism patients and roughly 16 patients who later progressed to ophthalmopathy. The 80 to 100 discovery patients were randomly divided into training and test sets at a 7:3 ratio. Thyroid tissue and blood T-cell repertoires from about six Graves' hyperthyroidism patients were also compared in the study. Once sampling was done, hyperthyroidism patients were given methimazole at a starting dose of 30 mg daily, whereas ophthalmopathy patients were given high-dose intravenous methylprednisolone. The paper reports TCR Vbeta CDR3 sequencing of 135 peripheral blood samples: around 45 ophthalmopathy, about 75 hyperthyroidism and around 17 progressor patients. Points the paper makes about the study in general: Blood samples also contained most of the expanded thyroid clonotypes (frequency above 0.001), which suggests that blood repertoires may reflect thyroid immune responses. No statistical method was used to fix the sample size in advance, and group allocation was not hidden from the investigators. In validation, the model predicted progression to ophthalmopathy a median of around 6.5 months before onset, with 70% to 71% sensitivity and 72.22% specificity. A model built on a 13 V-J signature distinguished ophthalmopathy from stable hyperthyroidism, reaching approximately 89% sensitivity and around 82% specificity in cross-validation and 80%/75% in testing.

The TCR beta CDR3 regions were amplified from RNA transcripts. For the first round of RT-PCR on the TCR CDR3, the HTBI primer set was used together with the Qiagen OneStep RT-PCR kit. The libraries were constructed in a second round of multiplex PCR and then size-selected and purified. Libraries were sequenced paired-end with 100 bp reads on an Illumina HiSeq2000. From the authors' description of their analysis: SOAPnuke was used to process the raw data, with reads discarded if the reads contained adapters or uncalled bases, had a mean Phred below 15, or lacked an exact constant-primer or identifier match. COPE v1.2.5 was used to merge high-quality paired reads, and clonotypes were defined as unique nucleotide sequences. MiTCR v1.1 was used to align clonotypes to the IMGT TRBV, TRBD and TRBJ reference segments. The analysis was restricted to V-J combinations with a frequency above 0.0001, which together covered over 99% of the repertoires. A TCS score was defined as the ratio between F50 (clonal expansion) and ExV (chaos), using BLOSUM62-based TCRdist between CDR3 peptides within each V-J. Welch's t-statistics and random forest reduced fewer than 550 V-J features to 10 to 15, which were used in a naive Bayes classifier (R e1071). The public reads were quality trimmed at Q25 with fastp and then assembled into clones with MiXCR by TCRdb, keeping productive beta chains. Rows are unified per CDR3 protein, each entry keeping the most common DNA and genes. The V and J calls reflect TCRdb's pipeline rather than the authors' work. The sample data list 280,000 or so distinct CDR3 sequences, and approximately 26% of these were observed just once. Of the sample, roughly 24% is held by the ten largest clones.

The table lists this clonotype with many counts. What antigen it recognizes has not been identified. Nothing much larger sits one base from this clone, and base qualities are not available. The CDR3 spans 16 residues, from the cysteine through the phenylalanine. Kept here is only the CDR3 DNA, which spans 48 bases and is read in frame from base 1. Reading the germline V gene gives CDR1 ENHRY and CDR2 SYGVKD. Germline trimming amounts to 1 base on V and 4 bases on J, with 5 as the count of junction bases outside the gene matches. Hyperthyroidism patients were newly diagnosed, had a disease duration of under 2 months, and were aged 18 to 65 years. Patients with uncontrolled infections, other autoimmune diseases, pregnancy or lactation were excluded. Diagnoses relied on clinical symptoms, serum thyroxine and TRAb, thyroid ultrasound and orbital computed tomography. Blood from progressor patients was drawn when they were first diagnosed with hyperthyroidism, before any ophthalmopathy symptoms appeared. PBMCs were separated from roughly 10 ml of fresh peripheral blood using Ficoll-Paque density gradient centrifugation. Progressor patients were defined as those initially diagnosed with Graves' hyperthyroidism in whom ophthalmopathy developed during follow-up. Trizol reagent was used to extract total RNA, and RNA quality was then checked on an Agilent 2100 Bioanalyzer.

The source of this sequence is a man in his forties or fifties with Graves' hyperthyroidism that later progressed to Graves' ophthalmopathy. Sequencing was performed on blood. The sequence links TRBV10-3 to TRBJ2-3; TRBD2 lines up with 10 middle nucleotides. The DNA is TGTGCCATCAGTGAGTTCCTAGCGGGAGACTCAGATACGCAGTATTTT. Its protein is CAISEFLAGDSDTQYF.